This TCR beta chain was obtained from a study of CD8 T cells in ankylosing spondylitis (dated by TCRdb to about 2017). Describing the broader study: To find TCR variants linked to disease, the study profiled T cell receptor beta repertoires in ankylosing spondylitis patients and healthy donors. The full study cohort comprised around 25 ankylosing spondylitis patients and approximately 100 healthy donors. Peripheral blood was sampled, and synovial fluid was also collected from ankylosing spondylitis patients. Broader findings and caveats from the paper: Some TCR beta motif variants had previously been reported in synovial fluid and blood of reactive arthritis patients, which suggested common disease-initiation mechanisms. The disease-linked clones showed a CD8+ phenotype and occurred at relatively low frequencies in peripheral blood. Significant enrichment of the disease-linked clones was reported in matched synovial fluid samples from ankylosing spondylitis patients. A TCR beta motif of several highly homologous amino acid variants appeared characteristic of blood from ankylosing spondylitis patients.

Reads for this sample came from an Illumina HiSeq 2500. Quantitative 5'-RACE with molecular barcodes was used to prepare TCR beta libraries. In the paper's pipeline: Disease-linked TCR variants were identified with a new computational method built on a probabilistic model of VDJ rearrangement. TCRdb itself trimmed the public reads at Q25 with fastp, ran MiXCR and retained productive beta chains. Rows are combined by CDR3 protein, so each entry shows the most common genes and DNA. TCRdb, not the authors, supplied the V and J calls. This sample has a few hundred thousand distinct CDR3 sequences in its table, and roughly 12% of those were observed once. Clones ranked in the top ten supply about a tenth of the sample. This clonotype has at least ten counts. There is no known antigen for this receptor. No much larger clone is present one base from it, and per-base qualities are unavailable. CDR1 ENHRY and CDR2 SYGVKD are derived from the germline V gene. The CDR3 has 17 amino acids, counting the end cysteine and phenylalanine. The only DNA kept is the CDR3, 51 bases in frame from the first base. Relative to germline, V is 0 bases shorter and J is 0 bases shorter, with 12 bases between their ends.

The sample taken for sequencing was blood, either unsorted or a sorted T cell fraction (not recorded which). This clonotype was obtained from a female donor with ankylosing spondylitis or in good health (not recorded which). Recombination connected TRBV10-3 to TRBJ1-3; the D segment cannot be called with confidence. The DNA reads TGTGCCATCAGTGAGTCCCAGATGTCGTTCTCTGGAAACACCATATATTTT. The translation is CAISESQMSFSGNTIYF.